This T cell receptor (beta chain) appears in the sequencing data of a study of T cell responses to AZD1222 COVID-19 vaccine. Study outcomes and limitations: Clonal diversity may have been underestimated in mostly white British donors. Recipients of AZD1222 seropositive at baseline numbered only 5 to 7. Repertoires were obtained only post-peak T cell response.

Details on this clone: Its matching antigen is unknown.

Assay used: immunoSEQ multiplex PCR; TCRdb lists only in-frame clones, some missing. The sample includes under 200,000 clones, approximately 95% of them seen just once. This CDR3 region has 12 residues. The germline V and J ends were trimmed by 7 bases and 6 bases, with 13 bases remaining between them. Germline CDR1 and CDR2: SNHLY and FYNNEI. J is TRBJ2-7 and V is TRBV2; D is undetermined. The TCR comes from an adult in good health. Sequenced material: peripheral blood, taken on day 0 of AZD1222 vaccination. The CDR3 region has the DNA TGTGCCAGCAACCTGGATGAAGGCGAGCAGTACTTC. It is translated as CASNLDEGEQYF.